What follows are 27 T cell receptor beta chains derived from one specimen sequenced in a study of blood T cell repertoires in COVID-19. Clones were sequenced by immunoSEQ multiplex PCR, and TCRdb holds only the in-frame ones, with some missing. This sample yields hundreds of thousands of clones, of which less than 90% are seen a single time; approximately 3% belongs to the top ten. The specimen was PBMCs or T cells enriched from blood (not recorded which). These TCRs come from a woman in her twenties or thirties who had recovered from COVID-19.

The V and J genes are TRBV30 and TRBJ1-1, with TRBD1 identical over 7 bases. Germline V gene lookup returns CDR1 GTSNPN and CDR2 SVGIG (reference sequence). V shed 1 base and J 4 bases; nucleotides not matched to a gene: 3. The CDR3 length is 13 residues. CDR3 DNA sequence: TGTGCCTGGAGTGGGCAGGGGGGCACTGAAGCTTTCTTT. Translation gives CAWSGQGGTEAFF.

This clone has just a few counts. J is TRBJ2-1 and V is TRBV5-1; TRBD2 matches 8 bases. Per germline, CDR1 SGHRS and CDR2 YFSETQ. This CDR3 comprises 14 residues. The V segment lost 6 bases and the J segment 7 bases; nucleotides outside the gene matches: 9. CDR3 residues: CASTLGPGGNEQFF. The CDR3, as DNA: TGCGCCAGCACCCTGGGACCGGGGGGGAATGAGCAGTTCTTC.

In this sample, this clone turned up a few times. The chain uses TRBV11-2 and TRBJ2-3; D perhaps matches TRBD1 (5 bases). Germline V gene lookup returns CDR1 SGHAT and CDR2 FQNNGV. The V end was cut by 1 base, the J end by 5 bases, with 7 bases between. The CDR3 is made up of 13 amino acids. The CDR3 spells CASSLVGRDTQYF. CDR3 sequence (DNA): TGTGCCAGCAGCTTAGTGGGGCGAGATACGCAGTATTTT. The variable domain in full, completed from reference TRBV11-2 and TRBJ2-3, reads EAGVAQSPRYKIIEKRQSVAFWCNPISGHATLYWYQQILGQGPKLLIQFQNNGVVDDSQLPKDRFSAERLKGVDSTLKIQPAKLEDSAVYLCASSLVGRDTQYFGPGTRLTVL.

This clone has only one observation. This chain connects TRBV5-1 to TRBJ2-2, with D hard to call. In germline, CDR1 is SGHRS, CDR2 YFSETQ. Trimming shortened V by 2 bases and J by 2 bases, and 7 bases separated the two germline ends. The CDR3 consists of 14 residues. Here the CDR3 reads CASSLQPNTGELFF. The CDR3 coding sequence is TGCGCCAGCAGCTTACAGCCTAACACCGGGGAGCTGTTTTTT.

This chain links TRBV28 with TRBJ1-5, with 9 nucleotides matching TRBD1. Germline CDR1 MDHEN, CDR2 SYDVKM. Trimming took 5 bases from V and 1 from J; bases not matched to a gene: 12. CDR3 length: 18 residues. CDR3 sequence: CASSPTTLDRGSNQPQHF. The CDR3 DNA reads TGTGCCAGCAGTCCTACTACATTGGACAGGGGAAGCAATCAGCCCCAGCATTTT.

This clone showed up just once. V gene TRBV5-1 combines with J gene TRBJ2-5; 14 bases fit TRBD2. J gave up 2 bases and V 4 bases, and 4 bases lay outside the gene matches. This CDR3 comprises 16 residues. From germline, CDR1 is SGHRS and CDR2 YFSETQ. Written as DNA, the CDR3 is TGCGCCAGCAGCATGGGGACTAGCGGGGGTCAAGAGACCCAGTACTTC. Amino acid sequence: CASSMGTSGGQETQYF.

This clone is a singleton in its sample. This chain links TRBV5-5 with TRBJ2-3; TRBD2 matches at 8 bases. V shed 0 bases and J 4 bases; nucleotides not matched to a gene: 7. The CDR3 runs to 16 residues. CDR1 and CDR2 from the germline V gene are SGHKS and YYEKEE (reference sequence). The CDR3 DNA reads as TGTGCCAGCAGCTTGGGGACTAGCACCATGGCAGATACGCAGTATTTT. The encoded protein is CASSLGTSTMADTQYF.

V usage is TRBV7-9 and J usage is TRBJ2-3; 11 nucleotides match TRBD2. The CDR3 has 15 residues. The V gene's germline CDR1 is SEHNR and CDR2 FQNEAQ (reference sequence). The trim removed 1 base at V and 4 bases at J, leaving 1 base unmatched. The CDR3 is CASSLVSGGADTQYF. The CDR3 region has the DNA TGTGCCAGCAGCTTAGTTAGCGGGGGGGCAGATACGCAGTATTTT.

This sequence joins TRBV19 and TRBJ1-1; 11 bases are shared with TRBD1. The CDR3 contains 16 residues. V trimming: 5 bases; J trimming: 3 bases; junction bases outside the gene matches: 8. Germline loops: CDR1 LNHDA, CDR2 SQIVND (reference sequence). CDR3 in DNA: TGTGCCAGTAGTCCCCGGACAGGGGGCGTCTACACTGAAGCTTTCTTT. This sequence encodes CASSPRTGGVYTEAFF.

V usage is TRBV5-6 and J usage is TRBJ2-3; 7 nucleotides match TRBD1. The J segment lost 6 bases and the V segment lost 3 bases, leaving 7 bases of the junction unmatched. From germline, CDR1 is SGHDT and CDR2 YYEEEE. The CDR3 length is 14 residues. CDR3 sequence: CASSSGQTQDTQYF. The CDR3 coding sequence is TGTGCCAGCAGCTCGGGACAGACCCAGGATACGCAGTATTTT.

The chain links TRBV7-3 to TRBJ1-1; 8 bases map to TRBD1. Germline CDR1 SGHTA, CDR2 FQGTGA. The CDR3 spans 13 residues. J was trimmed by 0 bases and V by 6 bases; bases with no gene match: 0. As DNA, the CDR3 is TGTGCCAGCAGGGGACAGGTGAACACTGAAGCTTTCTTT. Protein product: CASRGQVNTEAFF.

This sequence joins TRBV30 and TRBJ1-2; perhaps TRBD1 as D (5 bases). Germline V gene lookup returns CDR1 GTSNPN and CDR2 SVGIG (reference sequence). This CDR3 contains 12 residues. The V end lost 1 base, the J end lost 5 bases, and 8 bases lay between the germline ends. The CDR3: CAWSEDMYGYTF. The DNA for the CDR3 is TGTGCCTGGAGTGAGGACATGTATGGCTACACCTTC.

In DNA form, the CDR3 reads TGTGCCAGCAGTTACAACACAGGAAGCTCCTACGAGCAGTACTTC. Translating gives CASSYNTGSSYEQYF. The chain couples TRBV13 to TRBJ2-7, with a possible D match to TRBD1 (5 bases). This CDR3 is 15 amino acids long. The ends were cut back, 6 bases at V and 0 bases at J, with 15 bases in the middle. In germline, CDR1 is PRHDT, CDR2 FYEKMQ (reference sequence).

This clone came up a few times. CDR3 DNA sequence: TGCGCCAGCAGCTCGACAGGGGTGGTGGAGCAGTACTTC. Translating it yields CASSSTGVVEQYF. V and J are TRBV5-1 and TRBJ2-7, with 8 bases that match TRBD1. Looked up from germline, CDR1 is SGHRS and CDR2 is YFSETQ. V trimming: 3 bases; J trimming: 7 bases; junction bases outside the gene matches: 6. The CDR3 spans 13 residues.

The genes are TRBV3-1 (or the pseudogene TRBV3-2) and TRBJ2-7, with D possibly being TRBD2 (6 bases). Deletions cut 5 bases from V and 4 bases from J, with 15 bases between. This CDR3 has 14 amino acids. CDR1 is LGHDT and CDR2 is YNNKEL in the germline V gene (reference sequence). In DNA, the CDR3 is TGTGCCAGCAGCGAAGGGGATAGCGGATACGAGCAGTACTTC. Translating gives CASSEGDSGYEQYF.

The V and J genes are TRBV5-1 and TRBJ2-2, with 12 bases identical to TRBD2. The trim removed 1 base at V and 1 base at J, leaving 14 bases unmatched. The CDR3 spans 21 residues. Germline-derived CDR1 and CDR2 are SGHRS and YFSETQ. The CDR3 DNA sequence: TGCGCCAGCAGCTTGAGGCCGCCAACCATACTAGCGGGAGGGAACACCGGGGAGCTGTTTTTT. It yields the protein CASSLRPPTILAGGNTGELFF.

The rearrangement joins TRBV15 to TRBJ2-5; 8 nucleotides match TRBD1. J was trimmed by 5 bases and V by 0 bases; bases with no gene match: 2. This CDR3 contains 14 residues. Germline V gives CDR1 LNHNV, CDR2 YYDKDF (reference sequence). In nucleotides, the CDR3 is TGTGCCACCAGCAGAGACCAGGGGGCTGAGACCCAGTACTTC. Translating gives CATSRDQGAETQYF.

The chain recombines TRBV15 with TRBJ2-3; TRBD1 matches at 9 bases. V lost 2 bases and J lost 4; bases outside the gene matches: 10. Germline CDR1 LNHNV, CDR2 YYDKDF (reference sequence). The CDR3 loop spans 17 amino acids. CDR3 coding DNA: TGTGCCACCAGCAGAACCCCGGACAGGGGCTTCGCAGATACGCAGTATTTT. Protein: CATSRTPDRGFADTQYF.

This sequence joins TRBV13 and TRBJ2-1, with TRBD2 matching 11 bases. This CDR3 has 15 residues. Germline V lookup: CDR1 PRHDT, CDR2 FYEKMQ (reference sequence). J gave up 7 bases and V 5 bases, and 7 bases lay outside the gene matches. CDR3 amino acids: CASSHSGGAANEQFF. CDR3 DNA sequence: TGTGCCAGCAGCCATAGCGGGGGGGCGGCAAATGAGCAGTTCTTC.

The chain is built from TRBV10-3 and TRBJ1-2, with D unclear. The CDR3 totals 14 residues. Trimming pared 2 bases from V and 5 bases from J, leaving 12 bases between. Germline values: CDR1 ENHRY, CDR2 SYGVKD. DNA for the CDR3: TGTGCCATCAGTGAGGCCCGGGAAGGGTATGGCTACACCTTC. This codes for CAISEAREGYGYTF.

In DNA form, the CDR3 reads TGTGCCAGTTATTCAGCGGGACCCCCGGATGAGCAGTTCTTC. Amino acids: CASYSAGPPDEQFF. The J gene is TRBJ2-1, the V gene TRBV3-1 (or the pseudogene TRBV3-2), with 7 bases matching TRBD2. Germline-derived CDR1 and CDR2 are LGHDT and YNNKEL (reference sequence). This CDR3 region has 14 residues. J lost 8 bases, V lost 9 bases, and 13 bases had no gene match.

Note on this clone: The sample holds other DNA sequences that translate to the same CDR3. This rearrangement joins TRBV18 to TRBJ2-1; 13 nucleotides agree with TRBD2. There are 16 residues in the CDR3. The germline V gene encodes CDR1 KGHSH and CDR2 LQKENI. V gave up 2 bases and J gave up 4 bases; unmatched junction bases: 2. For the CDR3, the DNA is TGTGCCAGCTCACCAACTAGCGGGGGGGTGTACAATGAGCAGTTCTTC. It translates to CASSPTSGGVYNEQFF.

V gene TRBV21-1 combines with J gene TRBJ2-7; no DNA check was done on the table's D call, TRBD1. TRBV21-1 is classified as a pseudogene. The CDR3 is 14 amino acids. The CDR3 DNA reads TGTGCCAGCAGCAGGGACAGGGGGCTCTACGAGCAGTACTTC. Protein product: CASSRDRGLYEQYF.

The J gene is TRBJ1-1, the V gene TRBV21-1; the table assigns TRBD1, which was not confirmed against the DNA. TRBV21-1 is noted as a pseudogene. The CDR3 runs 14 residues. In DNA form, the CDR3 reads TGTGCCAGCAGCATCGGGACAGGGGGAAGGGAAGCTTTCTTT. Amino acid sequence: CASSIGTGGREAFF.

The J gene is TRBJ1-2, the V gene TRBV5-1; possible D gene TRBD1, 5 bases. The CDR3 covers 14 residues. The germline gives CDR1 SGHRS, CDR2 YFSETQ. Trimming took 0 bases from V and 8 from J, leaving 14 bases between them. The CDR3, as DNA: TGCGCCAGCAGCTTGGGTACGGGGGAGGAAGGCTACACCTTC. Protein: CASSLGTGEEGYTF.

This chain uses TRBV27 with TRBJ1-5; D is possibly TRBD1 (6 bases). The CDR3 loop spans 18 amino acids. V was clipped by 1 base and J by 4 bases, with 20 bases between them. Germline V gives CDR1 MNHEY, CDR2 SMNVEV (reference sequence). CDR3 region: CASSLFSRSGQMNQPQHF. The CDR3 nucleotides read TGTGCCAGCAGTTTATTTTCACGCTCCGGACAGATGAATCAGCCCCAGCATTTT.

The chain employs TRBV27 and TRBJ2-1; D may be TRBD1 (6 bases). The CDR3 covers 16 residues. Trimming stripped 3 bases from V and 4 bases from J, with 16 bases between. Per germline, CDR1 MNHEY and CDR2 SMNVEV (reference sequence). CDR3 sequence: CASSLAQGSGYNEQFF. CDR3 DNA sequence: TGTGCCAGCAGTTTGGCCCAGGGGTCGGGATACAATGAGCAGTTCTTC.